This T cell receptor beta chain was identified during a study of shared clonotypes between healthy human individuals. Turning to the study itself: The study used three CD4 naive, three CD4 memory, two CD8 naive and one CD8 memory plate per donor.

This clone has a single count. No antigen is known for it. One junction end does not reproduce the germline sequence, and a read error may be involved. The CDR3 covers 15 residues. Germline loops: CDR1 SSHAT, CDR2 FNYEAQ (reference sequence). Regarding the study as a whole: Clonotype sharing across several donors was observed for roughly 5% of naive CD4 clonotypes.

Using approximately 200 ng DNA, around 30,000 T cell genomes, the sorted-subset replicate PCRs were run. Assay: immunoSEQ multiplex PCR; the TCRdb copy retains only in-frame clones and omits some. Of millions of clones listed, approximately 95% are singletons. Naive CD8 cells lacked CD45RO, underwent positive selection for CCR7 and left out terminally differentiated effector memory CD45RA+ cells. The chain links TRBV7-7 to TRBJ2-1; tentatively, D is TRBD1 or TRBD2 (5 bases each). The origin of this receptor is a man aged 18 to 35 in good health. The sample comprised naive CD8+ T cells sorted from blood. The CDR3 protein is CASSERVGAYNEQFF. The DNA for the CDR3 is TGTGCTAGCAGCGAGCGTGTGGGGGCCTACAATGAGCAGTTCTTC.